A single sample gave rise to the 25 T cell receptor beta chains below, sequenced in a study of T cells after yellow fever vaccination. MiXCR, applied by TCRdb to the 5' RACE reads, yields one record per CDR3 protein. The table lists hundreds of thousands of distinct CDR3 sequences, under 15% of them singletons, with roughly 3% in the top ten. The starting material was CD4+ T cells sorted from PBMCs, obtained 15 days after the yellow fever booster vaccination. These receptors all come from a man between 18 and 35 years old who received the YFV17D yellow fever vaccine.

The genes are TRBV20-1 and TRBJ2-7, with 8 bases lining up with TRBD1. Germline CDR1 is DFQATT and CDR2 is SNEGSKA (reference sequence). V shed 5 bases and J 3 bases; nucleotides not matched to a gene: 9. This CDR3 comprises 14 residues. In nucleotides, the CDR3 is TGCAGTGCTCTCCTGCCGGACAGGGACTACGAGCAGTACGTC. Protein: CSALLPDRDYEQYV.

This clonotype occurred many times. CDR3 loop: CASSYAMGYPAYF. The DNA of the CDR3 is TGTGCCAGCAGTTACGCTATGGGGTACCCTGCGTACTTC. The V gene is TRBV6-5, the J gene TRBJ2-7; no definite D call. The CDR3 covers 13 residues. V lost 2 bases and J lost 12, with 17 bases in between. Germline V gives CDR1 MNHEY, CDR2 SVGAGI.

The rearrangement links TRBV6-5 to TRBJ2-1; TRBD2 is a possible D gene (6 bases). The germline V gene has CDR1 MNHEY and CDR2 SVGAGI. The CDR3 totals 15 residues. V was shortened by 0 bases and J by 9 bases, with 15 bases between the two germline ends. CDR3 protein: CASSYSMGLGGEQFF. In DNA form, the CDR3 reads TGTGCCAGCAGTTACTCGATGGGACTTGGGGGTGAGCAGTTCTTC.

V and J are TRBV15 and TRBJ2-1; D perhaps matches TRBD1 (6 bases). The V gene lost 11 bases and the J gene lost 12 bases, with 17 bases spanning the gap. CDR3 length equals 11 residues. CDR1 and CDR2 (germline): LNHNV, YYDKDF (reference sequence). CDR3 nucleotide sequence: TGTGCCTCAAGAAACAGGGAGACGCAGTTCTTC. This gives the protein CASRNRETQFF.

This CDR3 reads CASSVSLKNYGYTF. In nucleotides, the CDR3 is TGTGCCAGCAGCGTGAGTTTGAAAAACTATGGCTACACCTTC. The rearrangement uses TRBV9 and TRBJ1-2; D call uncertain. V lost 2 bases, J lost 2 bases, and 10 bases lay in between. CDR3 length equals 14 residues. Germline CDR1 and CDR2: SGDLS and YYNGEE.

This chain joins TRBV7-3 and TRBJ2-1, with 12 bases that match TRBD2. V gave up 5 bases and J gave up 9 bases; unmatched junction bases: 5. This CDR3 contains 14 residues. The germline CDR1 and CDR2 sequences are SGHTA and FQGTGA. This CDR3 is CASSKTSGGGEQFF. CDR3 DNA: TGTGCCAGCAGCAAGACTAGCGGGGGAGGTGAGCAGTTCTTC.

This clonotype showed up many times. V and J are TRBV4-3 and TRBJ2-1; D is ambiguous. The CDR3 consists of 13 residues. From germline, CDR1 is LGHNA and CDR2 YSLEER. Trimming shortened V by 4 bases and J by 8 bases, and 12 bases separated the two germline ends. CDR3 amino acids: CASSRERADEQFF. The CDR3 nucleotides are TGCGCCAGCAGCCGGGAAAGGGCAGATGAGCAGTTCTTC.

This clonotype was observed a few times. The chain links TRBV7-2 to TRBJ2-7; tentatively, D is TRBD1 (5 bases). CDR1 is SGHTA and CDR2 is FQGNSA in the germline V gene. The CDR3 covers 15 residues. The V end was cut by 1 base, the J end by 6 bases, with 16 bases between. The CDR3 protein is CASSLEGALGFEQYV. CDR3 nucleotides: TGTGCCAGCAGCTTAGAAGGGGCTCTGGGGTTCGAGCAGTACGTC.

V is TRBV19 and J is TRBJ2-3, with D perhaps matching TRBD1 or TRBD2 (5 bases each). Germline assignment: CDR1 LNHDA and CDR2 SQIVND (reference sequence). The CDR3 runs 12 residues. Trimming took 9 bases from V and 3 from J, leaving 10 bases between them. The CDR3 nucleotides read TGTGCCAGCGAGGGGCCAACAGATACGCAGTATTTT. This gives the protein CASEGPTDTQYF.

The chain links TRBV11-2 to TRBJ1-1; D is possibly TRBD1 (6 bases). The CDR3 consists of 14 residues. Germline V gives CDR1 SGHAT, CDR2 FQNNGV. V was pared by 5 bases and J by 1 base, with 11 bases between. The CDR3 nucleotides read TGTGCCAGCAGCCCTCGGGGGGCGAACACTGAAGCTTTCTTT. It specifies CASSPRGANTEAFF.

The CDR3 is CSARRRTGENTIYF. CDR3 bases: TGCAGTGCTAGACGTCGGACAGGGGAAAACACCATATATTTT. This chain uses TRBV20-1 with TRBJ1-3; 9 bases match TRBD1. Trimming removed 2 bases from V and 6 bases from J; junction bases left unmatched: 5. Germline CDR1 DFQATT, CDR2 SNEGSKA (reference sequence). The CDR3 is made up of 14 amino acids.

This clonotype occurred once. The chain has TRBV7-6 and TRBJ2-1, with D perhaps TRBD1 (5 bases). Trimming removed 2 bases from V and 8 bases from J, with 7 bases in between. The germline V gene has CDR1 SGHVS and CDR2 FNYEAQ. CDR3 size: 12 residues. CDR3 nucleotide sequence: TGTGCCAGCAGCTTACTGGGGCATGAGCAGTTCTTC. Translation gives CASSLLGHEQFF.

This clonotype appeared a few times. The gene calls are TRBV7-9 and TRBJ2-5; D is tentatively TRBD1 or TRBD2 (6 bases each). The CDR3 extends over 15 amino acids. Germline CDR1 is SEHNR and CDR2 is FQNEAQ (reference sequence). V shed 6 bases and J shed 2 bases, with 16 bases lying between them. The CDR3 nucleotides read TGTGCCAGCAGATATCGGTCGGGGGCACAAGAGACCCAGTACTTC. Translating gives CASRYRSGAQETQYF.

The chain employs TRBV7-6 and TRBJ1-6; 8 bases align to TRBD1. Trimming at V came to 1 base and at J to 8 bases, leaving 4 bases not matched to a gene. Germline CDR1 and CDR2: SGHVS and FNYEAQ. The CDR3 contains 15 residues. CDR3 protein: CASSLVAGGDSPLHF. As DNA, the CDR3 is TGTGCCAGCAGCTTAGTTGCAGGGGGCGATTCACCCCTCCACTTT.

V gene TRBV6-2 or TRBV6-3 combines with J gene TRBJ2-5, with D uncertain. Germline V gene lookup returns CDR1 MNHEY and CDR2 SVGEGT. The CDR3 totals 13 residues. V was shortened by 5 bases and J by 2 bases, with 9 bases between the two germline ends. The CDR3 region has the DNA TGTGCCAGCAGTAATGTCCTTCAAGAGACCCAGTACTTC. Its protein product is CASSNVLQETQYF.

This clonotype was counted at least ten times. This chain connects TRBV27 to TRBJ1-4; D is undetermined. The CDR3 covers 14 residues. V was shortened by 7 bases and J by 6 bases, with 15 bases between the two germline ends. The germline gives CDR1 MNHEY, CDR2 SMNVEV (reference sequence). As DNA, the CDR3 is TGTGCCAGCACCCGGCTCGAGGCTGATGAAAAACTGTTTTTT. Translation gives CASTRLEADEKLFF.

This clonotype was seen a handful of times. CDR3 protein: CASSAQGPQAEKLFF. The DNA for the CDR3 is TGCGCCAGCAGCGCGCAGGGGCCTCAGGCTGAAAAACTGTTTTTT. The gene calls are TRBV5-1 and TRBJ1-4, with D possibly matching TRBD1 (6 bases). V was clipped by 4 bases and J by 7 bases, with 17 bases between them. CDR1 SGHRS and CDR2 YFSETQ come from the germline V gene. The CDR3 covers 15 residues. Full variable domain (rest looked up from reference TRBV5-1 and TRBJ1-4): KAGVTQTPRYLIKTRGQQVTLSCSPISGHRSVSWYQQTPGQGLQFLFEYFSETQRNKGNFPGRFSGRQFSNSRSEMNVSTLELGDSALYLCASSAQGPQAEKLFFGSGTQLSVL.

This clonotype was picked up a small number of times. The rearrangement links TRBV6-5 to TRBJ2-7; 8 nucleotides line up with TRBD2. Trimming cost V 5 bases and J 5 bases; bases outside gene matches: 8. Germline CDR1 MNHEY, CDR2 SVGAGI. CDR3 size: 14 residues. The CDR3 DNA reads TGTGCCAGCAGTCCGCGGGCGGGAGGCAACGAGCAGTACGTC. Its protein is CASSPRAGGNEQYV.

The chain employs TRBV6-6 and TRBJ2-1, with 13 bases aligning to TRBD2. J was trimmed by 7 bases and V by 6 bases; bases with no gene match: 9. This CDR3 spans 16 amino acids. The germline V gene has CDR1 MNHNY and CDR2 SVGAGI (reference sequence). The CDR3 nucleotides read TGTGCCAGCAGCCCCCGGTTGACTAGCGGGGGGAATGAGCAGTTCTTC. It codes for CASSPRLTSGGNEQFF.

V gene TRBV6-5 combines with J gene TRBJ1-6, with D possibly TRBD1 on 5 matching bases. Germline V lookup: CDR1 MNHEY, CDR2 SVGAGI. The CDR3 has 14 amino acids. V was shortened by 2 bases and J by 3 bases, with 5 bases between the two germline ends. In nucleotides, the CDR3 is TGTGCCAGCAGTTACGACAGCTATAATTCACCCCTCCACTTT. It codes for CASSYDSYNSPLHF.

The CDR3 DNA reads TGTGCCAGCAGGGGGACTTCGGGGAAGGAGACCCAGTACTTC. This gives the protein CASRGTSGKETQYF. The V gene is TRBV6-6, the J gene TRBJ2-5; D perhaps matches TRBD2 (6 bases). The CDR3 totals 14 residues. V was shortened by 6 bases and J by 5 bases, with 16 bases between the two germline ends. Germline V gene data show CDR1 as MNHNY and CDR2 as SVGAGI (reference sequence).

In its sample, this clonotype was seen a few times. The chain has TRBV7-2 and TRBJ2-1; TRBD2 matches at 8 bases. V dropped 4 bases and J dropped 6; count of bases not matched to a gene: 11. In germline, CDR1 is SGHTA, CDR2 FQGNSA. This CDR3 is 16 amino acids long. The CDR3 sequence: CASSSPERGGPNEQFF. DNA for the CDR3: TGTGCCAGCAGCTCCCCGGAACGGGGGGGCCCCAATGAGCAGTTCTTC. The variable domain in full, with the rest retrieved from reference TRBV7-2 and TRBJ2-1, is GAGVSQSPSNKVTEKGKDVELRCDPISGHTALYWYRQSLGQGLEFLIYFQGNSAPDKSGLPSDRFSAERTGGSVSTLTIQRTQQEDSAVYLCASSSPERGGPNEQFFGPGTRLTVL.

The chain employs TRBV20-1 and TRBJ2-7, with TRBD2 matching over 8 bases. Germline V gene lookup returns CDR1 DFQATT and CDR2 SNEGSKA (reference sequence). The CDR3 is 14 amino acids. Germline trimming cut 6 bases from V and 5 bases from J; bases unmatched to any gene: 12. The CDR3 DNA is TGCAGTGCCATGCGGGGGGACCACCGGGACGAGCAGTACTTC. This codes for CSAMRGDHRDEQYF.

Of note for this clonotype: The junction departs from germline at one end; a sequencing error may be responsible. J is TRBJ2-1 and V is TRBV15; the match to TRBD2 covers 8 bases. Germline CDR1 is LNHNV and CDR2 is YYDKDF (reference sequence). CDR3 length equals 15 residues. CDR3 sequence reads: CATCSGATGGNEQFF. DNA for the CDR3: TGTGCCACCTGCAGTGGGGCCACGGGGGGGAATGAGCAGTTCTTC.

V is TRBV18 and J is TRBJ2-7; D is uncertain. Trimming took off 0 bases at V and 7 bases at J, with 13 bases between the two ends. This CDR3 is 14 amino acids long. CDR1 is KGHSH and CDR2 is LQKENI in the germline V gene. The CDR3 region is CASSPPGSSGEQYF. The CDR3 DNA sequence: TGTGCCAGCTCACCACCCGGATCCTCCGGGGAGCAGTACTTC.